This TCR beta chain was sequenced during a study of CD8+ T cells in alopecia areata. RNA extraction was followed by reverse transcription into cDNA, which acted as the sequencing template. Method: immunoSEQ multiplex PCR; TCRdb's copy keeps in-frame clones and lacks some. The table has around 150,000 clones, 65% to 90% seen once; the top ten hold roughly 25%. Treatment described: oral pan-JAK inhibitor, 5-10 mg twice daily. The source material was CD8+ T cells sorted from blood, sampled at week 4, from a patient treated with tofacitinib. The TCR comes from a human donor with alopecia areata.

The CDR3 sequence is CASSDDGVSYNEQFF. CDR3 nucleotides: TGTGCCAGCAGTGACGATGGAGTCTCCTACAATGAGCAGTTCTTC. The V gene is TRBV2, the J gene TRBJ2-1, with no clear D. Trimming removed 3 bases from V and 0 bases from J, with 9 bases in between. The CDR3 length is 15 residues. The V gene's germline CDR1 is SNHLY and CDR2 FYNNEI.